The 31 T cell receptor beta chains reported below all come from one sample, sequenced in a study of blood T cells in healthy people across ages (dated by TCRdb to about 2015). Library preparation was by 5' RACE. Sequencing was performed on an Illumina HiSeq 2500. A second PCR of roughly 6 to 11 cycles was performed with a sample-barcoded 5' primer and a J-beta primer mix. TCRdb cleaned the public reads at Q25 with fastp, built clones with MiXCR and kept in-frame beta chains. Each entry is one CDR3 protein sequence, shown with its most common DNA and genes. The sample table records more than 900,000 distinct CDR3 sequences; 20% to 25% of these occur just once. Around 0.75% of the sample is in the top ten clones. A further study also used this sample, focusing on T cells of mothers and their children.

The sample consisted of blood. Source of these receptors: a girl aged 2-10 years in good health.

This clonotype came up a few times. The rearrangement uses TRBV13 and TRBJ1-2; D is undetermined. Germline assignment: CDR1 PRHDT and CDR2 FYEKMQ (reference sequence). With 3 bases removed from V and 4 bases from J, the gap between germline ends came to 9 bases. The length of the CDR3 is 13 residues. CDR3 sequence reads: CASSLQSLYGYTF. CDR3 DNA: TGTGCCAGCAGCTTGCAGTCCCTCTATGGCTACACCTTC.

V is TRBV28 and J is TRBJ1-1; D ambiguous. This CDR3 spans 14 amino acids. The V and J ends lost 3 bases and 3 bases respectively, with 11 bases between them. Germline assignment: CDR1 MDHEN and CDR2 SYDVKM. CDR3 loop: CASSLNTEDTEAFF. Here the CDR3 DNA reads TGTGCCAGCAGTTTGAATACAGAAGACACTGAAGCTTTCTTT.

The rearrangement links TRBV28 to TRBJ1-2; no clear D gene. Trimming took 2 bases from V and 7 from J, leaving 17 bases between them. This CDR3 is built from 15 residues. CDR1 and CDR2 from the germline V gene are MDHEN and SYDVKM. The CDR3 region is CASSLMADGALGYTF. CDR3 nucleotide sequence: TGTGCCAGCAGTTTAATGGCGGATGGCGCCCTTGGCTACACCTTC.

This clonotype was seen a handful of times. The chain links TRBV3-1 to TRBJ1-1, with no clear D. CDR3 length: 12 amino acids. Between the trimmed V and J ends, which lost 0 bases and 11 bases, there was a span of 10 bases. Germline V gives CDR1 LGHDT, CDR2 YNNKEL (reference sequence). Here the CDR3 reads CASSQDGGRAFF. In DNA, the CDR3 is TGTGCCAGCAGCCAAGATGGAGGGAGGGCTTTCTTT.

This clonotype was counted only a few times. The chain employs TRBV6-2 or TRBV6-3 and TRBJ2-7; 7 nucleotides align to TRBD1. CDR3 length equals 16 residues. V shed 5 bases and J 0 bases; nucleotides not matched to a gene: 10. Germline CDR1 MNHEY, CDR2 SVGEGT. The CDR3 nucleotides are TGTGCCAGCAGTCCGCCCCAGGGGGACCTCTCCTACGAGCAGTACTTC. Its translation is CASSPPQGDLSYEQYF.

The V call is TRBV29-1, the J call TRBJ2-6; TRBD1 matches 11 bases. Trimming at V came to 6 bases and at J to 0 bases, leaving 4 bases not matched to a gene. This CDR3 is built from 16 residues. The germline gives CDR1 SQVTM, CDR2 ANQGSEA. The CDR3 DNA follows: TGCAGCGTCGCCGGGACAGGGGGCTCTGGGGCCAACGTCCTGACTTTC. Residues: CSVAGTGGSGANVLTF.

The chain has TRBV12-3 or TRBV12-4 and TRBJ2-1, with TRBD2 identical over 7 bases. TRBJ2-5 matches the DNA end more closely, so the J call is doubtful. CDR3 length equals 15 residues. DNA for the CDR3: TGTGCCAGCAGTCACAACCGGGATCCGGGGGGGACCCAGTACTTC. Protein product: CASSHNRDPGGTQYF.

This clonotype was detected a few times. The chain couples TRBV29-1 to TRBJ2-5; 9 nucleotides line up with TRBD2. Matching the DNA end better, TRBJ2-1 makes the J call doubtful. Germline loops: CDR1 SQVTM, CDR2 ANQGSEA. This CDR3 has 12 amino acids. This CDR3 is CSVPSGNNEQFF. The CDR3 region has the DNA TGCAGCGTCCCTAGCGGGAACAATGAGCAGTTCTTC.

This clonotype was seen a handful of times. The chain couples TRBV28 to TRBJ2-5; D possibly matches TRBD1 or TRBD2 (6 bases each). The DNA matches TRBJ2-7 better at its end, which makes the J call doubtful. This CDR3 spans 13 amino acids. Germline CDR1 is MDHEN and CDR2 is SYDVKM. In nucleotides, the CDR3 is TGTGCCAGCGGGCGGGACACGACCTACGAGCAGTACTTC. It specifies CASGRDTTYEQYF.

CDR3 DNA sequence: TGCAGTGCTAGGGGACTAGCGGGAGTGGGATCCTACAATGAGCAGTTCTTC. Residues: CSARGLAGVGSYNEQFF. The chain employs TRBV20-1 and TRBJ2-1; the match to TRBD2 covers 14 bases. Germline V gives CDR1 DFQATT, CDR2 SNEGSKA (reference sequence). V lost 3 bases to trimming and J lost 1 base; unmatched junction nucleotides: 5. This CDR3 is built from 17 residues.

The chain employs TRBV28 and TRBJ2-3, with 8 bases fitting TRBD2. Germline CDR1 and CDR2: MDHEN and SYDVKM. This CDR3 has 15 residues. V lost 6 bases to trimming and J lost 4 bases; unmatched junction nucleotides: 9. CDR3 sequence: CASSYREGGADTQYF. CDR3 nucleotide sequence: TGTGCCAGCAGCTACCGGGAGGGCGGGGCAGATACGCAGTATTTT.

This clonotype has a handful of counts. The V and J genes are TRBV10-2 and TRBJ1-2; D is unresolved. The V and J ends lost 3 bases and 4 bases respectively, with 12 bases between them. CDR1 and CDR2 from the germline V gene are WSHSY and SAAADI. This CDR3 has 14 residues. The CDR3 here is CASSDSPGRYGYTF. CDR3 nucleotide sequence: TGCGCCAGCAGTGACTCCCCTGGACGCTATGGCTACACCTTC.

This chain joins TRBV29-1 and TRBJ2-1; TRBD2 matches at 10 bases. Unmatched junction bases numbered 5, after V lost 7 bases and J lost 2 bases. The CDR3 consists of 14 residues. The germline V gene has CDR1 SQVTM and CDR2 ANQGSEA. The DNA for the CDR3 is TGCAGCGCAAGAAGCGGGGGGGCCTACAATGAGCAGTTCTTC. It is translated as CSARSGGAYNEQFF.

In its sample, this clonotype was seen many times. V is TRBV27 and J is TRBJ2-5; D is ambiguous. Near its end, the DNA agrees better with TRBJ2-7, so the J call may be wrong. The germline gives CDR1 MNHEY, CDR2 SMNVEV (reference sequence). There are 17 residues in the CDR3. CDR3 residues: CASSFRDLALVIYEQYF. In DNA form, the CDR3 reads TGTGCCAGCAGTTTTAGGGATCTCGCTTTAGTCATCTACGAGCAGTACTTC.

The chain links TRBV25-1 to TRBJ2-5; D remains ambiguous. CDR3 length: 10 amino acids. Trimming cost V 7 bases and J 3 bases, with 3 bases left between them. Germline lookup yields CDR1 MGHDK and CDR2 SYGVNS. The CDR3 region is CASIEETQYF. The DNA for the CDR3 is TGTGCCAGCATAGAAGAGACCCAGTACTTC.

Only a few counts were recorded for this clonotype. The V and J genes are TRBV29-1 and TRBJ2-3; perhaps D is TRBD1 or TRBD2 (5 bases each). The CDR3 length is 13 residues. V dropped 6 bases and J dropped 2 bases, with 12 bases sitting between them. The germline V gene encodes CDR1 SQVTM and CDR2 ANQGSEA. This CDR3 is CSVTGRNTDTQYF. In DNA form, the CDR3 reads TGCAGCGTCACGGGGCGGAACACAGATACGCAGTATTTT.

The CDR3 protein is CASRYRYSGANVLTF. In DNA form, the CDR3 reads TGTGCCAGCAGATACAGATACTCTGGGGCCAACGTCCTGACTTTC. The gene calls are TRBV6-5 and TRBJ2-6, with D hard to call. V was clipped by 6 bases and J by 0 bases, with 9 bases between them. The CDR3 consists of 15 residues. Germline-derived CDR1 and CDR2 are MNHEY and SVGAGI.

V usage is TRBV29-1 and J usage is TRBJ2-5; 7 bases map to TRBD2. With 7 bases clipped from V and 5 bases from J, the junction kept 7 bases outside the gene matches. Germline lookup yields CDR1 SQVTM and CDR2 ANQGSEA. The CDR3 extends over 12 amino acids. CDR3 protein: CSAAREGETQYF. CDR3 nucleotide sequence: TGCAGCGCCGCCAGGGAGGGGGAGACCCAGTACTTC.

Ten or more counts support this clonotype. The chain carries TRBV4-1 and TRBJ2-2; no clear D. The CDR3 is 13 residues long. Germline V gives CDR1 MGHRA, CDR2 YSYEKL. Between the trimmed V and J ends, which lost 6 bases and 0 bases, there was a span of 5 bases. CDR3 in DNA: TGCGCCAGCAGGCCCCCGAACACCGGGGAGCTGTTTTTT. This translates into CASRPPNTGELFF.

On this clonotype itself: One end of the junction fails to match germline, which may point to a read error. The rearrangement joins TRBV24-1 to TRBJ2-1, with 7 positions matching TRBD2. CDR3 length: 16 amino acids. CDR1 KGHDR and CDR2 SFDVKD come from the germline V gene. The CDR3 spells CATSDLGRDSDNEQLF. The CDR3, as DNA: TGTGCCACCAGTGATTTAGGGAGGGACTCAGACAATGAGCAGCTCTTC.

The chain couples TRBV7-9 to TRBJ2-2; D is ambiguous. Germline V lookup: CDR1 SEHNR, CDR2 FQNEAQ (reference sequence). This CDR3 is built from 15 residues. The V gene lost 0 bases and the J gene lost 4 bases, with 9 bases spanning the gap. Here the CDR3 reads CASSLAGVGTGELFF. The CDR3 DNA reads TGTGCCAGCAGCTTAGCCGGAGTAGGCACCGGGGAGCTGTTTTTT.

The J gene is TRBJ1-3, the V gene TRBV4-1, with D perhaps matching TRBD1 (6 bases). Germline V CDR1 and CDR2: MGHRA, YSYEKL. Deletions cut 1 base from V and 0 bases from J, with 13 bases between. This CDR3 comprises 17 residues. CDR3 loop: CASSQAPGATSGNTIYF. CDR3 bases: TGCGCCAGCAGCCAAGCTCCGGGGGCAACCTCTGGAAACACCATATATTTT.

The table lists this clonotype with many counts. The chain joins TRBV12-3 or TRBV12-4 to TRBJ2-5; the D gene is possibly TRBD2 (7 bases). The CDR3 sequence is 12 residues long. The ends were cut back, 9 bases at V and 1 base at J, with 9 bases in the middle. CDR3 coding DNA: TGTGCCAGTAGGGGGGGCCAAGAGACCCAGTACTTC. It yields the protein CASRGGQETQYF.

This clonotype was observed a few times. The CDR3 coding sequence is TGCAGTGCTAGAGGGGATGTCTCTGGAAACACCATATATTTT. It codes for CSARGDVSGNTIYF. The chain joins TRBV20-1 to TRBJ1-3; D not certain. The CDR3 consists of 14 residues. The germline V and J ends were trimmed by 1 base and 0 bases, with 7 bases remaining between them. CDR1 is DFQATT, CDR2 SNEGSKA, per germline (reference sequence).

There are a few counts of this clonotype. The CDR3, as DNA: TGTGCCAGCAGTTACTCGATGGAACGGGGCTACACCTTC. Its translation: CASSYSMERGYTF. The chain links TRBV6-5 to TRBJ1-2; D not certain. Per germline, CDR1 MNHEY and CDR2 SVGAGI. V was pared by 0 bases and J by 8 bases, with 10 bases between. The CDR3 covers 13 residues.

The rearrangement uses TRBV3-1 and TRBJ1-4; D gene uncertain. The germline gives CDR1 LGHDT, CDR2 YNNKEL (reference sequence). The CDR3 is 14 amino acids. Trimming removed 3 bases from V and 8 bases from J, with 13 bases in between. Here the CDR3 reads CASSHSGIKEKLFF. CDR3 coding DNA: TGTGCCAGCAGCCACTCTGGGATTAAAGAAAAACTGTTTTTT.

The rearrangement links TRBV18 to TRBJ1-1; tentatively, D is TRBD1 (6 bases). The germline V gene has CDR1 KGHSH and CDR2 LQKENI. V was pared by 3 bases and J by 7 bases, with 12 bases between. This CDR3 has 13 residues. The CDR3 loop is CASSPLDSIEAFF. CDR3 bases: TGTGCCAGCTCACCCCTGGACAGCATTGAAGCTTTCTTT.

The chain recombines TRBV5-1 with TRBJ1-4; the D gene is possibly TRBD1 (5 bases). Trimming removed 4 bases from V and 3 bases from J, with 10 bases in between. Per the germline V gene, CDR1 is SGHRS and CDR2 is YFSETQ. The CDR3 is made up of 14 amino acids. This CDR3 reads CASSPETANEKLFF. The CDR3 DNA sequence: TGCGCCAGCAGCCCAGAGACAGCTAATGAAAAACTGTTTTTT.

V is TRBV20-1 and J is TRBJ1-6; 7 bases agree with TRBD1. The CDR3 loop spans 15 amino acids. The germline V gene has CDR1 DFQATT and CDR2 SNEGSKA (reference sequence). With 6 bases clipped from V and 10 bases from J, the junction kept 15 bases outside the gene matches. CDR3 residues: CSATRQQGVNSPLHF. In nucleotides, the CDR3 is TGCAGTGCCACCCGGCAGCAGGGGGTTAACTCACCCCTCCACTTT.

The chain joins TRBV12-5 to TRBJ2-7; D possibly corresponds to TRBD2 (6 bases). The CDR3 is 11 residues long. Trimming shortened V by 5 bases and J by 7 bases, and 9 bases separated the two germline ends. Germline V gene sequence: CDR1 LGHNT, CDR2 FRNRAP. The CDR3 protein is CASGTGLEQYF. CDR3 nucleotide sequence: TGTGCTAGTGGTACGGGACTTGAGCAGTACTTC.

This clonotype has a handful of counts. This chain uses TRBV29-1 with TRBJ2-7; D is ambiguous. The CDR3 sequence is 12 residues long. V was clipped by 2 bases and J by 4 bases, with 9 bases between them. CDR1 and CDR2 (germline): SQVTM, ANQGSEA. The CDR3 nucleotides are TGCAGCGTTGAAATCTCTGGGTACGAGCAGTACTTC. Translating it yields CSVEISGYEQYF.